This T cell receptor (beta chain) was identified in a study of blood T cell repertoires in COVID-19. V shed 6 bases and J shed 5 bases, with 19 bases lying between them. Germline CDR1 reads ENHRY; CDR2 reads SYGVKD. The CDR3 loop spans 15 amino acids. The protocol was immunoSEQ multiplex PCR, while the TCRdb copy is restricted to in-frame clones and leaves out a portion. The sample consists of 200,000 to 250,000 clones, about 80% of them appearing once. The receptor was isolated from a woman of 80 years or more with acute or convalescent COVID-19. Input material: peripheral blood. The chain is built from TRBV10-3 and TRBJ1-2; no definite D call. The chain's CDR3 is CAIREEYGPRYGYTF. CDR3 DNA: TGTGCCATCAGAGAAGAGTATGGTCCGAGGTATGGCTACACCTTC.